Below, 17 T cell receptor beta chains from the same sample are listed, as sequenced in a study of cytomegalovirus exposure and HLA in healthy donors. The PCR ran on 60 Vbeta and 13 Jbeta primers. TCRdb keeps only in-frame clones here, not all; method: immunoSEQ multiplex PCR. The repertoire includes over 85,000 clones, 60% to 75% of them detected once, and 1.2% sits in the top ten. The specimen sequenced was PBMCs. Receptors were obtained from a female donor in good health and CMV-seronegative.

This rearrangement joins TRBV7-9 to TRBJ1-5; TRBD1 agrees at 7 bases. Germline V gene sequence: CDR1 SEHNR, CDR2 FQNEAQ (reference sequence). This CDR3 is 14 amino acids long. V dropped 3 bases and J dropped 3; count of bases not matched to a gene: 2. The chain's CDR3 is CASSFTGVNQPQHF. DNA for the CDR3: TGTGCCAGCAGCTTCACAGGGGTCAATCAGCCCCAGCATTTT.

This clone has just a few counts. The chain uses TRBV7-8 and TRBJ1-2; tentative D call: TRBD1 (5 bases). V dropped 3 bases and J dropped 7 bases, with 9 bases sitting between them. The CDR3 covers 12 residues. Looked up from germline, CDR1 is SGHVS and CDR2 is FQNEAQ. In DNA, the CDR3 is TGTGCCAGCAGCTTGGGAGGGGCTGGCTACACCTTC. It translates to CASSLGGAGYTF.

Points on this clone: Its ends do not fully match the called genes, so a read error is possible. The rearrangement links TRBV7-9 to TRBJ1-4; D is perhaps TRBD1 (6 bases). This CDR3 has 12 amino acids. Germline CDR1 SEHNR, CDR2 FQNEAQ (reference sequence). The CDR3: CSSSGDIEKLFF. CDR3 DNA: TGTTCCAGCAGCGGGGACATTGAAAAACTGTTTTTT. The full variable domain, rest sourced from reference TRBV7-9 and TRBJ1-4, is DTGVSQNPRHKITKRGQNVTFRCDPISEHNRLYWYRQTLGQGPEFLTYFQNEAQLEKSRLLSDRFSAERPKGSFSTLEIQRTEQGDSAMYLCSSSGDIEKLFFGSGTQLSVL.

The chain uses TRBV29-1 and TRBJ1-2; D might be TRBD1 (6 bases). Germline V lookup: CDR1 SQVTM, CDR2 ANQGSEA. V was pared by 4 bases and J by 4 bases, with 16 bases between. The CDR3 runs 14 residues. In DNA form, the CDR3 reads TGCAGCGTTGTCCAGGGAGCAGGGGCCTATGGCTACACCTTC. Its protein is CSVVQGAGAYGYTF.

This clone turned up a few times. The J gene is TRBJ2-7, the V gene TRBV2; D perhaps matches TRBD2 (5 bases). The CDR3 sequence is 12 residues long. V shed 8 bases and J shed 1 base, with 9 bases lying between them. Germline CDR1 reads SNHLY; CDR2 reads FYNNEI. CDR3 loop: CASGGESYEQYF. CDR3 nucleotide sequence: TGTGCCAGCGGTGGGGAGTCCTACGAGCAGTACTTC.

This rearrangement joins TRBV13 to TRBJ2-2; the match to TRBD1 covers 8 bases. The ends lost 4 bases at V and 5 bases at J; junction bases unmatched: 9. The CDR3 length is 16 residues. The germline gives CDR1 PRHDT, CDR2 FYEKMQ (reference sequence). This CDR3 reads CASSSNTGGRTGELFF. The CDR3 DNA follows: TGTGCCAGCAGCTCGAATACAGGGGGGAGAACCGGGGAGCTGTTTTTT.

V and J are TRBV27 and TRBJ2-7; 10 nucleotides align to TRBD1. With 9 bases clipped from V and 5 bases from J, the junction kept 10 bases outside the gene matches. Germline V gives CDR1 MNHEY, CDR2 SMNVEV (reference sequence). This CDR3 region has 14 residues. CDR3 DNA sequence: TGTGCCAGTCACCGGGGGACAGGGGTCGACGAGCAGTACTTC. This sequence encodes CASHRGTGVDEQYF.

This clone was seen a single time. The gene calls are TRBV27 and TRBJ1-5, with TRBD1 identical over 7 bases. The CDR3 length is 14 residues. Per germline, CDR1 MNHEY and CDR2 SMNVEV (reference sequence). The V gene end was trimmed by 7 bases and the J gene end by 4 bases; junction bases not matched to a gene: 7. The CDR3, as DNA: TGTGCCAGCACTACAGGGGCAGGGAATCAGCCCCAGCATTTT. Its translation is CASTTGAGNQPQHF.

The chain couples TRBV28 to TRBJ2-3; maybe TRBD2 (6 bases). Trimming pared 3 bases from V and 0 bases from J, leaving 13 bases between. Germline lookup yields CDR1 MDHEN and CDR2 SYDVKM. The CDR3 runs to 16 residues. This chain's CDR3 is CASSLIAAISTDTQYF. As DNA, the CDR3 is TGTGCCAGCAGTTTGATAGCGGCAATTAGCACAGATACGCAGTATTTT.

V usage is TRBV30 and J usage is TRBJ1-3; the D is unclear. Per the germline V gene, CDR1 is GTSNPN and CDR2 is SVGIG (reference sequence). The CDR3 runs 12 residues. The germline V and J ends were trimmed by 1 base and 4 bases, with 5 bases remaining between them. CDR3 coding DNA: TGTGCCTGGAGTGCCCAGGGAAACACCATATATTTT. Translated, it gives CAWSAQGNTIYF. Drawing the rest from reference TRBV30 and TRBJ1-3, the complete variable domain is SQTIHQWPATLVQPVGSPLSLECTVEGTSNPNLYWYRQAAGRGLQLLFYSVGIGQISSEVPQNLSASRPQDRQFILSSKKLLLSDSGFYLCAWSAQGNTIYFGEGSWLTVV.

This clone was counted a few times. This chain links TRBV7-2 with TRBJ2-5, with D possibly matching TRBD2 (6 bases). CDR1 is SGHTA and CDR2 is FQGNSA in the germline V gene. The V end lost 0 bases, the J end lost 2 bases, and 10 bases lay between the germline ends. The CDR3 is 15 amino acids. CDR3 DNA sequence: TGTGCCAGCAGCTTAGCGCCCCGGGGGCAAGAGACCCAGTACTTC. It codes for CASSLAPRGQETQYF.

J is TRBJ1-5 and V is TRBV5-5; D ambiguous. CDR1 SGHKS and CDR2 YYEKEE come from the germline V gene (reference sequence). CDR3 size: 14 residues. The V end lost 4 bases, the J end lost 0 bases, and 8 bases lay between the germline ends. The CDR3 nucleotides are TGTGCCAGCAGCCCAGTGTTTAGCAATCAGCCCCAGCATTTT. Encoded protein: CASSPVFSNQPQHF.

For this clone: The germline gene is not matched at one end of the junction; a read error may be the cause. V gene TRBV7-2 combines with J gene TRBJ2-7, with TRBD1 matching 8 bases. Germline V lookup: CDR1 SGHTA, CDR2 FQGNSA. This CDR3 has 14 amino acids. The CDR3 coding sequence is TGTGCCAGCAGCCCCGACAGGGGACCCTACGAGCGGTACTTC. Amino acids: CASSPDRGPYERYF.

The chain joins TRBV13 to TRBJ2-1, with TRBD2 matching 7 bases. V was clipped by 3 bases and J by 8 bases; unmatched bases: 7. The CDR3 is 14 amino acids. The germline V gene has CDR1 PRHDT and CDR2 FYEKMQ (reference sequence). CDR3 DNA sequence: TGTGCCAGCAGCTTTTTAGGCGGGAGAGATGAGCAGTTCTTC. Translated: CASSFLGGRDEQFF.

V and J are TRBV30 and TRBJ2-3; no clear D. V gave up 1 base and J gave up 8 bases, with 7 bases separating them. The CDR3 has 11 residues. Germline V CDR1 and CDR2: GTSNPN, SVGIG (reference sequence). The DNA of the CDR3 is TGTGCCTGGAGTGCCCCATCTACGCAGTATTTT. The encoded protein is CAWSAPSTQYF.

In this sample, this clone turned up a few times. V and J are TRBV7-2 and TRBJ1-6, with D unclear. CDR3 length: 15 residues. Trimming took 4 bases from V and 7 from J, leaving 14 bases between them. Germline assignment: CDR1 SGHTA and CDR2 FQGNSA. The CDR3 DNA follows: TGTGCCAGCAGCTATAGTGACACGAACAATTCACCCCTCCACTTT. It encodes CASSYSDTNNSPLHF.

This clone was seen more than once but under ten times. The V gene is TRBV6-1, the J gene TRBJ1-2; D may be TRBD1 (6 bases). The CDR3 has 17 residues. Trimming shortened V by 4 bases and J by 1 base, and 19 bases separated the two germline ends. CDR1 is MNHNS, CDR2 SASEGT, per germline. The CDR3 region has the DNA TGTGCCAGCAGTGTTTCCGCCTCATGGACAGATAACTATGGCTACACCTTC. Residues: CASSVSASWTDNYGYTF.